The rows below give T cell receptor beta chains drawn from one sample of a study of multiple sclerosis patients with progressive multifocal leukoencephalopathy. Assay used: immunoSEQ multiplex PCR; TCRdb lists only in-frame clones, some missing. The sample lists roughly 28,000 clones, 70% to 90% seen once, with about 1.1% in the top ten. The specimen was PBMCs. The origin of the receptors is a human donor with multiple sclerosis. CDR3s include the opening cysteine and the closing phenylalanine or tryptophan. Fields, in order: J gene, clone size, D gene, V gene, CDR3 DNA, CDR3 protein. The D gene is left open where the match is weak. Some rows have no size entry. The others give once, few or many, or a class for an expanded clone.

j_call: TRBJ1-2
clone_size: -
d_call: TRBD1
v_call: TRBV5-5
cdr3_nt: TGTGCCAGCAACCAGGACAGGGCCTATGGCTACACCTTC
cdr3_aa: CASNQDRAYGYTF

j_call: TRBJ2-6
clone_size: few
d_call: -
v_call: TRBV4-2
cdr3_nt: TGTGCCAGCAGCCAAGATAAGGGCTCTGGGGCCAACGTCCTGACTTTC
cdr3_aa: CASSQDKGSGANVLTF

j_call: TRBJ1-2
clone_size: -
d_call: -
v_call: TRBV27
cdr3_nt: TGTGCCAGCAGTCTTCGGTCGGGCTATGGCTACACCTTC
cdr3_aa: CASSLRSGYGYTF

j_call: TRBJ2-7
clone_size: -
d_call: -
v_call: TRBV30
cdr3_nt: TGTGCCTGGAGTGTAGGGGGGGAGGGCAAGGAGGGCTGCGAGCAGTACTTC
cdr3_aa: CAWSVGGEGKEGCEQYF

j_call: TRBJ1-2
clone_size: -
d_call: -
v_call: TRBV28
cdr3_nt: TGTGCCAGCACCCAAAGGGGGGGTAAGCGTGGCTACACCTTC
cdr3_aa: CASTQRGGKRGYTF

j_call: TRBJ2-3
clone_size: -
d_call: -
v_call: TRBV7-3
cdr3_nt: TGTGCCAGCAGCAGAGATACGGCATCCACGCAGTATTTT
cdr3_aa: CASSRDTASTQYF

j_call: TRBJ2-2
clone_size: -
d_call: TRBD1
v_call: TRBV6-5
cdr3_nt: TGTGCCAGCAGTTTCAGGGGGACGGTGAACACCGGGGAGCTGTTTTTT
cdr3_aa: CASSFRGTVNTGELFF

j_call: TRBJ1-6
clone_size: -
d_call: TRBD1
v_call: TRBV6-6
cdr3_nt: TGTGCCAGCAGTCGCGTGGGGACAGGGAACAATTCACCCCTCCACTTT
cdr3_aa: CASSRVGTGNNSPLHF

j_call: TRBJ1-1
clone_size: -
d_call: -
v_call: TRBV21-1
cdr3_nt: TGTGCCAGCAGCACGGCCGGGACCGCGGCTTTCTTT
cdr3_aa: CASSTAGTAAFF

j_call: TRBJ1-2
clone_size: -
d_call: -
v_call: TRBV18
cdr3_nt: TGTGCCAGCTCACCCGAAAACAGGATCTATGGCTACACCTTC
cdr3_aa: CASSPENRIYGYTF

j_call: TRBJ1-4
clone_size: -
d_call: -
v_call: TRBV7-8
cdr3_nt: TGTGCCAGCAGCTCCTCGGGGGGGCGGGGTACTAATGAAAAACTGTTTTTT
cdr3_aa: CASSSSGGRGTNEKLFF

j_call: TRBJ2-3
clone_size: -
d_call: -
v_call: TRBV5-1
cdr3_nt: TGCGCCAGCAGCTTGTTTAGTCCCACAGATACGCAGTATTTT
cdr3_aa: CASSLFSPTDTQYF

j_call: TRBJ1-1
clone_size: -
d_call: -
v_call: TRBV6-1
cdr3_nt: TGTGCCAGCAGTGAACGCTCTGAAGCTTTCTTT
cdr3_aa: CASSERSEAFF

j_call: TRBJ1-1
clone_size: -
d_call: TRBD1
v_call: TRBV19
cdr3_nt: TGTGCCAGTAGCAGGGACAGGGGAGCAGCTTTCTTT
cdr3_aa: CASSRDRGAAFF

j_call: TRBJ2-3
clone_size: -
d_call: -
v_call: TRBV5-4
cdr3_nt: TGTGCCAGCAGCTTATCCCCCAGGAGCACAGATACGCAGTATTTT
cdr3_aa: CASSLSPRSTDTQYF

j_call: TRBJ2-5
clone_size: -
d_call: TRBD1
v_call: TRBV7-9
cdr3_nt: TGTGCCAGCAGCTTAGCGGGACAGGGTCGGGTAGGAGAGACCCAGTACTTC
cdr3_aa: CASSLAGQGRVGETQYF

j_call: TRBJ2-1
clone_size: -
d_call: -
v_call: TRBV27
cdr3_nt: TGTGCCGCGGGCCGTGAGCAGTTCTTC
cdr3_aa: CAAGREQFF

j_call: TRBJ1-6
clone_size: -
d_call: -
v_call: TRBV6-5
cdr3_nt: TGTGCCAGCAGTTACTCAGGGGGTCATAATTCACCCCTCCACTTT
cdr3_aa: CASSYSGGHNSPLHF

j_call: TRBJ2-2
clone_size: -
d_call: TRBD1
v_call: TRBV29-1
cdr3_nt: TGCAGCGTTCCTGGTACAGGGGGTAGGACCGGGGAGCTGTTTTTT
cdr3_aa: CSVPGTGGRTGELFF

j_call: TRBJ1-3
clone_size: -
d_call: -
v_call: TRBV21-1
cdr3_nt: TGTGCCAGCAACAGGGGAAGAAACACCATATATTTT
cdr3_aa: CASNRGRNTIYF

j_call: TRBJ1-1
clone_size: -
d_call: -
v_call: TRBV13
cdr3_nt: TGTGCCAGCAGCTTAGGGTACACTGAAGCTTTCTTT
cdr3_aa: CASSLGYTEAFF

j_call: TRBJ1-6
clone_size: -
d_call: -
v_call: TRBV2
cdr3_nt: TGTGCCAGCATCAACCGGGACGAAGACTATAATTCACCCCTCCACTTT
cdr3_aa: CASINRDEDYNSPLHF

j_call: TRBJ1-2
clone_size: -
d_call: TRBD1
v_call: TRBV7-2
cdr3_nt: TGTGCCAGCAGCTTCGAGACAGGGGGTGGATTAAACTATGGCTACACCTTC
cdr3_aa: CASSFETGGGLNYGYTF

j_call: TRBJ1-2
clone_size: few
d_call: TRBD1
v_call: TRBV4-2
cdr3_nt: TGTGCCAGCAGCCTTGGGACAGTGAACTATGGCTACACCTTC
cdr3_aa: CASSLGTVNYGYTF

j_call: TRBJ2-5
clone_size: -
d_call: -
v_call: TRBV9
cdr3_nt: TGTGCCAGCAGCGACCCCCTCGGGGAGGGGGAACAAGAGACCCAGTACTTC
cdr3_aa: CASSDPLGEGEQETQYF

j_call: TRBJ2-3
clone_size: -
d_call: TRBD2
v_call: TRBV4-2
cdr3_nt: TGTGCCAGCAGCCAAAAAGCGGGGGGGACAGATACGCAGTATTTT
cdr3_aa: CASSQKAGGTDTQYF

j_call: TRBJ2-7
clone_size: -
d_call: TRBD1
v_call: TRBV6-5
cdr3_nt: TGTGCCAGCAGTTACTCCCTAGGGACAGGTGGCCGCGAGCAGTACTTC
cdr3_aa: CASSYSLGTGGREQYF

j_call: TRBJ1-5
clone_size: -
d_call: -
v_call: TRBV7-8
cdr3_nt: TGTGCCAGCAGCCCAGGACGGATGAATCAGCCCCAGCATTTT
cdr3_aa: CASSPGRMNQPQHF

j_call: TRBJ1-2
clone_size: -
d_call: -
v_call: TRBV7-2
cdr3_nt: TGTGCCAGCAGCCCACAGGGATCTGCGAGAAACTATGGCTACACCTTC
cdr3_aa: CASSPQGSARNYGYTF

j_call: TRBJ2-7
clone_size: -
d_call: -
v_call: TRBV5-4
cdr3_nt: TGTGCCAGCAGCTTGGGGGGATACGAGCAGTACTTC
cdr3_aa: CASSLGGYEQYF

j_call: TRBJ2-3
clone_size: -
d_call: -
v_call: TRBV5-4
cdr3_nt: TGTGCCAGCAGCCATGACGGGCGGGTCACAGATACGCAGTATTTT
cdr3_aa: CASSHDGRVTDTQYF

j_call: TRBJ2-7
clone_size: -
d_call: -
v_call: TRBV30
cdr3_nt: TGTGCCTGGAGTAAGGGTTTCTACGAGCAGTACTTC
cdr3_aa: CAWSKGFYEQYF

j_call: TRBJ1-3
clone_size: -
d_call: -
v_call: TRBV23-1
cdr3_nt: TGCGCCAGCAGTCAATCGAAAGACAGTGGAAACACCATATATTTT
cdr3_aa: CASSQSKDSGNTIYF

j_call: TRBJ1-5
clone_size: -
d_call: -
v_call: TRBV10-3
cdr3_nt: TGTGCCATCAGTGAGTCTGGGTCCACCCGTCAGCCCCAGCATTTT
cdr3_aa: CAISESGSTRQPQHF

j_call: TRBJ1-6
clone_size: -
d_call: -
v_call: TRBV2
cdr3_nt: TGTGCCAGCAGGGGTCTGACTTCGAATTCACCCCTCCACTTT
cdr3_aa: CASRGLTSNSPLHF

j_call: TRBJ2-1
clone_size: -
d_call: -
v_call: TRBV30
cdr3_nt: TGTGCCTGGACCCTACAGGGACACCTCTACAATGAGCAGTTCTTC
cdr3_aa: CAWTLQGHLYNEQFF

j_call: TRBJ1-1
clone_size: -
d_call: -
v_call: TRBV19
cdr3_nt: TGTGCCAGTTCCGAGGCCTCGAACACTGAAGCTTTCTTT
cdr3_aa: CASSEASNTEAFF

j_call: TRBJ2-3
clone_size: -
d_call: -
v_call: TRBV18
cdr3_nt: TGTGCCAGCTCACAACCTAGCAGAAGTCGCACAGATACGCAGTATTTT
cdr3_aa: CASSQPSRSRTDTQYF

j_call: TRBJ2-7
clone_size: -
d_call: -
v_call: TRBV28
cdr3_nt: TGTGCCAGCAGTTTGTTCGCGGAGCGGCCCTACGAGCAGTACTTC
cdr3_aa: CASSLFAERPYEQYF

j_call: TRBJ1-6
clone_size: -
d_call: -
v_call: TRBV6-5
cdr3_nt: TGTGCCAGCAGTGCCTACTACAGGGATAATTCACCCCTCCACTTT
cdr3_aa: CASSAYYRDNSPLHF

j_call: TRBJ2-3
clone_size: -
d_call: TRBD2
v_call: TRBV5-4
cdr3_nt: TGTGCCAGCAGCTTAGGGACTAGCGGGGGCACAGATACGCAGTATTTT
cdr3_aa: CASSLGTSGGTDTQYF

j_call: TRBJ1-2
clone_size: -
d_call: -
v_call: TRBV11-1
cdr3_nt: TGTGCCAGCAGCTCTTCCCAGGGGAATGGCTACACCTTC
cdr3_aa: CASSSSQGNGYTF

j_call: TRBJ2-3
clone_size: -
d_call: TRBD1
v_call: TRBV4-2
cdr3_nt: TGTGCCAGCAGCCAAGTGTGGACAGGGGGCACAGATACGCAGTATTTT
cdr3_aa: CASSQVWTGGTDTQYF

j_call: TRBJ2-1
clone_size: -
d_call: -
v_call: TRBV7-2
cdr3_nt: TGTGCCAGCAGCGAAGAATGGGGTTCCTACAATGAGCAGTTCTTC
cdr3_aa: CASSEEWGSYNEQFF

j_call: TRBJ1-1
clone_size: -
d_call: -
v_call: TRBV30
cdr3_nt: TGTGCCTGGAATGAGCAGTACGCTGAAGCTTTCTTT
cdr3_aa: CAWNEQYAEAFF